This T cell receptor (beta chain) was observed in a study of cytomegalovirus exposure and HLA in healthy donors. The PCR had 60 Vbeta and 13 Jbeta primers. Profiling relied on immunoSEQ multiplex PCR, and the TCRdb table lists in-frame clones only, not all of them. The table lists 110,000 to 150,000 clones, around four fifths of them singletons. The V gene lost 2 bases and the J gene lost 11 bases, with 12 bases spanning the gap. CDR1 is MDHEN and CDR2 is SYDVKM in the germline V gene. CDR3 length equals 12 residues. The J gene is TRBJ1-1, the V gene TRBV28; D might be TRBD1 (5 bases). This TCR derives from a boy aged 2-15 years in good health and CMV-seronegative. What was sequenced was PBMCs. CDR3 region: CASSLRDSRAFF. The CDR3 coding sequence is TGTGCCAGCAGTTTAAGGGACTCCAGGGCTTTCTTT.